Presented here are 5 T cell receptor beta chains from one specimen sequenced in a study of a mutant IDH1 vaccine in newly diagnosed glioma. The time point is: week 11, during vaccination. The study gave 300 ug of mutant IDH1 20-mer peptide per vaccine dose, with topical imiquimod. These receptors have no identified antigens. Sequenced by immunoSEQ multiplex PCR; TCRdb stores in-frame clones only, minus some. This table has about 120,000 clones, roughly 78% appearing once. The sample consisted of PBMCs, taken from a glioma patient whose treatment included an IDH1 peptide vaccine. These receptors came from a man aged 35 to 55 with glioma.

V usage is TRBV9 and J usage is TRBJ2-1; D not certain. Trimming took 2 bases from V and 8 from J, leaving 14 bases between them. Germline V lookup: CDR1 SGDLS, CDR2 YYNGEE. The CDR3 covers 14 residues. This CDR3 reads CASSVQFERDEQFF. The CDR3 DNA is TGTGCCAGCAGCGTTCAATTCGAAAGGGATGAGCAGTTCTTC.

V is TRBV5-3 and J is TRBJ1-1; perhaps TRBD1 as D (6 bases). TRBV5-3 is noted as an ORF with a role that remains uncertain. This CDR3 region has 14 residues. Trimming stripped 8 bases from V and 1 base from J, with 15 bases between. The CDR3 nucleotides read TGTGCCAGCAGCCCCCGGGACAAGAACACTGAAGCTTTCTTT. This translates into CASSPRDKNTEAFF.

The chain uses TRBV18 and TRBJ2-7, with D tentatively TRBD1 or TRBD2 (5 bases each). There are 14 residues in the CDR3. V gave up 3 bases and J gave up 3 bases, with 12 bases separating them. Germline CDR1 is KGHSH and CDR2 is LQKENI. The CDR3 here is CASSPRGGSYEQYF. DNA of the CDR3: TGTGCCAGCTCACCTCGGGGCGGTAGCTACGAGCAGTACTTC.

This chain uses TRBV19 with TRBJ1-1; 7 bases match TRBD1. The V gene's germline CDR1 is LNHDA and CDR2 SQIVND (reference sequence). After removal of 5 bases from V and 4 bases from J, the junction contained 7 bases not matched to a gene. The CDR3 is made up of 14 amino acids. CDR3 in DNA: TGTGCCAGTAGTTCCCCTCCAGGGGGCACTGAAGCTTTCTTT. Translation gives CASSSPPGGTEAFF.

The chain has TRBV30 and TRBJ2-7; D is possibly TRBD2 (6 bases). The ends were cut back, 2 bases at V and 1 base at J, with 15 bases in the middle. This CDR3 is built from 15 residues. CDR1 and CDR2 from the germline V gene are GTSNPN and SVGIG (reference sequence). The CDR3 DNA reads TGTGCCTGGAGTTCCGTGGAGGGCGGATCCTACGAGCAGTACTTC. Protein: CAWSSVEGGSYEQYF.